The sequence of this TCR beta chain was determined in a study of control samples from healthy donors and cancer patients. The CDR3 covers 12 residues. V was clipped by 5 bases and J by 3 bases, with 11 bases between them. CDR1 is SQVTM, CDR2 ANQGSEA, per germline. Generated by immunoSEQ multiplex PCR, the TCRdb table keeps only in-frame clones and is missing some. Of about 50,000 clones in the sample, roughly 92% were seen once. The chain employs TRBV29-1 and TRBJ2-7; the D gene is possibly TRBD1 (5 bases). The TCR originated in a man aged 30 to 45 with colorectal cancer. What was sequenced was PBMCs. CDR3 coding DNA: TGCAGCGTTCCAGGGCCCTACTACGAGCAGTACTTC. Its protein product is CSVPGPYYEQYF.